Each of the 23 T cell receptor beta chains below was sequenced from the same sample in a study of identical twins. TCRdb reprocessed the 5' RACE reads with MiXCR, giving one entry per CDR3 protein. Counted here are 470,000 or so distinct CDR3 sequences, roughly 24% occurring once; the ten biggest clones make up about 3%. This same sample was also part of a study on T cells expressing NK-cell markers.

Sequenced: CD4+ T cells sorted from blood. The receptors originated from a woman younger than 30 in good health.

The chain is built from TRBV7-2 and TRBJ2-1; the match to TRBD1 covers 8 bases. CDR3 length: 16 residues. V dropped 5 bases and J dropped 4; count of bases not matched to a gene: 10. The germline gives CDR1 SGHTA, CDR2 FQGNSA. CDR3 amino acids: CASSPTRQGFYNEQFF. DNA for the CDR3: TGTGCCAGCAGCCCCACAAGACAGGGGTTTTACAATGAGCAGTTCTTC.

The chain has TRBV12-5 and TRBJ2-4, with 8 bases matching TRBD2. The J segment lost 3 bases and the V segment lost 1 base, leaving 8 bases of the junction unmatched. The CDR3 has 17 residues. Germline V gene lookup returns CDR1 LGHNT and CDR2 FRNRAP. CDR3 residues: CASGLGRGGAGKNIQYF. The CDR3 DNA follows: TGTGCTAGTGGTTTGGGCCGGGGGGGCGCAGGCAAAAACATTCAGTACTTC.

This clonotype was seen only a few times. The chain recombines TRBV7-2 with TRBJ2-1; 11 bases line up with TRBD2. Germline trimming cut 1 base from V and 6 bases from J; bases unmatched to any gene: 8. CDR3 size: 17 residues. Germline lookup yields CDR1 SGHTA and CDR2 FQGNSA. The CDR3 DNA reads TGTGCCAGCAGCTTAGGAGGTAGTAGCGGGAGGGTCAATGAGCAGTTCTTC. This sequence encodes CASSLGGSSGRVNEQFF.

This clonotype has only a few counts. The chain uses TRBV7-2 and TRBJ1-2; 12 bases align to TRBD1. J gave up 4 bases and V 5 bases, and 8 bases lay outside the gene matches. The CDR3 has 16 amino acids. The germline V gene has CDR1 SGHTA and CDR2 FQGNSA. The CDR3: CASSPGGTGGVYGYTF. CDR3 nucleotide sequence: TGTGCCAGCAGCCCCGGCGGGACAGGGGGCGTCTATGGCTACACCTTC.

The chain joins TRBV19 to TRBJ2-4, with D unclear. The CDR3 has 13 amino acids. CDR1 is LNHDA and CDR2 is SQIVND in the germline V gene (reference sequence). Trimming removed 7 bases at V and 0 bases at J, with 7 bases between. In nucleotides, the CDR3 is TGTGCCAGTATGGCTCTAGCCAAAAACATTCAGTACTTC. This sequence encodes CASMALAKNIQYF.

This clonotype has a handful of counts. The chain employs TRBV9 and TRBJ2-1; 13 bases align to TRBD2. This CDR3 has 15 residues. Germline V gene sequence: CDR1 SGDLS, CDR2 YYNGEE. V gave up 4 bases and J gave up 9 bases; unmatched junction bases: 7. CDR3 protein: CASSIGTSGDGEQFF. CDR3 in DNA: TGTGCCAGCAGCATAGGGACTAGCGGGGATGGTGAGCAGTTCTTC. The variable domain in full, with the rest retrieved from reference TRBV9 and TRBJ2-1, is DSGVTQTPKHLITATGQRVTLRCSPRSGDLSVYWYQQSLDQGLQFLIQYYNGEERAKGNILERFSAQQFPDLHSELNLSSLELGDSALYFCASSIGTSGDGEQFFGPGTRLTVL.

This rearrangement joins TRBV24-1 to TRBJ1-1; D is undetermined. Trimming took 5 bases from V and 4 from J, leaving 10 bases between them. Per the germline V gene, CDR1 is KGHDR and CDR2 is SFDVKD. The CDR3 covers 13 residues. The CDR3 bases are TGTGCCACCAGTGCCCCGGGTAGCACTGAAGCTTTCTTT. Encoded protein: CATSAPGSTEAFF.

V is TRBV5-1 and J is TRBJ1-2, with D hard to call. The CDR3 spans 16 residues. Germline V gives CDR1 SGHRS, CDR2 YFSETQ. V was clipped by 0 bases and J by 0 bases, with 12 bases between them. DNA for the CDR3: TGCGCCAGCAGCTTGGGGGAGACAACTTCTAACTATGGCTACACCTTC. It is translated as CASSLGETTSNYGYTF.

This clonotype was detected a few times. J is TRBJ2-3 and V is TRBV29-1, with 9 bases identical to TRBD2. The V gene's germline CDR1 is SQVTM and CDR2 ANQGSEA. CDR3 size: 13 residues. V gave up 6 bases and J gave up 7 bases; unmatched junction bases: 8. CDR3 in amino acids: CSVGLAGAYTQYF. The CDR3 DNA sequence: TGCAGCGTGGGCTTAGCGGGAGCCTATACGCAGTATTTT.

This rearrangement joins TRBV2 to TRBJ2-5, with D possibly matching TRBD1 (5 bases). The CDR3 runs to 12 residues. Trimming removed 3 bases at V and 4 bases at J, with 6 bases between. Germline V gives CDR1 SNHLY, CDR2 FYNNEI. The CDR3 nucleotides are TGTGCCAGCAGTGAGCAGGGAGAGACCCAGTACTTC. Residues: CASSEQGETQYF.

This clonotype was seen a few times. The chain recombines TRBV5-1 with TRBJ1-1; D possibly corresponds to TRBD1 (5 bases). The CDR3 has 17 amino acids. Trimming shortened V by 4 bases and J by 4 bases, and 23 bases separated the two germline ends. CDR1 is SGHRS and CDR2 is YFSETQ in the germline V gene. CDR3 in amino acids: CASSPGIGAMLGTEAFF. For the CDR3, the DNA is TGCGCCAGCAGCCCTGGGATAGGGGCGATGCTGGGCACTGAAGCTTTCTTT.

This clonotype was seen more than once but under ten times. V is TRBV5-1 and J is TRBJ2-2, with D possibly being TRBD2 (5 bases). The CDR3 extends over 16 amino acids. The germline CDR1 and CDR2 sequences are SGHRS and YFSETQ. V lost 4 bases and J 2 bases, leaving 15 bases between the germline ends. In DNA, the CDR3 is TGCGCCAGCAGCCTCTTGGTTGGGAGAAACACCGGGGAGCTGTTTTTT. Amino acids: CASSLLVGRNTGELFF.

A few counts support this clonotype. The chain has TRBV12-3 or TRBV12-4 and TRBJ2-2; the D is unclear. V was clipped by 2 bases and J by 3 bases, with 7 bases between them. CDR3 length: 14 amino acids. The CDR3 coding sequence is TGTGCCAGCAGTTTATTTGGGGACACCGGGGAGCTGTTTTTT. This sequence encodes CASSLFGDTGELFF.

This clonotype was counted only a few times. CDR3 amino acids: CASYPGLLINEQFF. CDR3 DNA sequence: TGTGCCAGCTATCCGGGACTCTTGATCAATGAGCAGTTCTTC. The V gene is TRBV27, the J gene TRBJ2-1; TRBD2 might be the D (6 bases). This CDR3 is 14 amino acids long. Trimming took off 8 bases at V and 6 bases at J, with 17 bases between the two ends. The germline V gene has CDR1 MNHEY and CDR2 SMNVEV (reference sequence).

This clonotype was observed a handful of times. The CDR3 is CASTEGFYNEQFF. CDR3 nucleotides: TGTGCCAGCACCGAGGGATTTTACAATGAGCAGTTCTTC. The gene calls are TRBV6-6 and TRBJ2-1; a possible D gene is TRBD2 (5 bases). The CDR3 sequence is 13 residues long. Trimming removed 7 bases at V and 4 bases at J, with 11 bases between. Germline-derived CDR1 and CDR2 are MNHNY and SVGAGI (reference sequence).

This clonotype was detected only a few times. The chain couples TRBV20-1 to TRBJ1-1; D remains ambiguous. This CDR3 has 15 amino acids. Germline CDR1 and CDR2: DFQATT and SNEGSKA (reference sequence). The V end was cut by 6 bases, the J end by 0 bases, with 17 bases between. The CDR3 nucleotides read TGCAGTGCCCCGGCGGCGGACGGGGTGAACACTGAAGCTTTCTTT. Its translation is CSAPAADGVNTEAFF.

This clonotype appeared a few times. The chain has TRBV7-8 and TRBJ1-1; possible D gene TRBD1, 6 bases. Germline V gives CDR1 SGHVS, CDR2 FQNEAQ. The CDR3 runs 13 residues. With 2 bases removed from V and 7 bases from J, the gap between germline ends came to 11 bases. CDR3 DNA sequence: TGTGCCAGCAGCTTATCGGGGGCACATGAAGCTTTCTTT. It codes for CASSLSGAHEAFF.

This clonotype was counted between two and nine times. This sequence joins TRBV24-1 and TRBJ2-3; 10 nucleotides line up with TRBD1. V shed 3 bases, J shed 0 bases, and the junction held 2 bases outside the gene matches. Looked up from germline, CDR1 is KGHDR and CDR2 is SFDVKD. The CDR3 has 16 amino acids. The chain's CDR3 is CATSDRQGASTDTQYF. The CDR3 DNA reads as TGTGCCACCAGTGATCGACAGGGGGCGAGCACAGATACGCAGTATTTT.

A few counts support this clonotype. CDR3 loop: CASSKTGSSYEQYF. CDR3 nucleotides: TGTGCCAGCAGTAAGACGGGAAGCTCCTACGAGCAGTACTTC. The V gene is TRBV6-1, the J gene TRBJ2-7; D is possibly TRBD2 (5 bases). Germline CDR1 MNHNS, CDR2 SASEGT. The V and J ends lost 5 bases and 0 bases respectively, with 11 bases between them. CDR3 length equals 14 residues.

This clonotype has just a few counts. This chain links TRBV29-1 with TRBJ2-1, with 11 bases that match TRBD2. Per germline, CDR1 SQVTM and CDR2 ANQGSEA. The V and J ends lost 8 bases and 4 bases, in that order; junction bases with no gene match: 7. This CDR3 region has 14 residues. The CDR3 nucleotides are TGCAGCCACCTGCGGACTAGCGGGTACAATGAGCAGTTCTTC. Translation: CSHLRTSGYNEQFF.

DNA for the CDR3: TGCGCCAGCAGCACCCAATACGATGAGCAGTTCTTC. This gives the protein CASSTQYDEQFF. The rearrangement joins TRBV5-1 to TRBJ2-1; no definite D call. CDR3 size: 12 residues. With 4 bases removed from V and 8 bases from J, the gap between germline ends came to 10 bases. The germline V gene has CDR1 SGHRS and CDR2 YFSETQ.

The rearrangement uses TRBV11-2 and TRBJ2-5; D is unclear. Germline loops: CDR1 SGHAT, CDR2 FQNNGV. V lost 4 bases and J 3 bases, leaving 6 bases between the germline ends. The CDR3 runs to 12 residues. The CDR3: CASSSQKETQYF. DNA for the CDR3: TGTGCCAGCAGCTCCCAAAAAGAGACCCAGTACTTC.

In this sample, this clonotype turned up a few times. In nucleotides, the CDR3 is TGTGCCAGCGGGTCGGTAGCGGGAGTGAATGAGCAGTTCTTC. Protein sequence: CASGSVAGVNEQFF. This sequence joins TRBV6-2 or TRBV6-3 and TRBJ2-1; 9 bases fit TRBD2. The CDR3 loop spans 14 amino acids. CDR1 and CDR2 from the germline V gene are MNHEY and SVGEGT. With V trimmed by 8 bases and J by 7 bases, 9 bases remained unmatched.